This T cell receptor beta chain is from a study of blood T cell repertoires in COVID-19. J was trimmed by 6 bases and V by 6 bases; bases with no gene match: 6. The CDR3 is 14 amino acids. Germline loops: CDR1 ENHRY, CDR2 SYGVKD. Generated by immunoSEQ multiplex PCR, the TCRdb table keeps only in-frame clones and is missing some. The sample consists of about 300,000 clones, 70% to 90% of them appearing once. Recovered Cohort 3 donors showed two negative PCRs, clearance, or symptom resolution. The rearrangement joins TRBV10-3 to TRBJ2-7; 12 bases are a match to TRBD1. This receptor was taken from a man between 25 and 39 years old who had recovered from COVID-19. The sequenced material came from PBMCs or T cells enriched from blood (not recorded which). DNA of the CDR3: TGTGCCATCAGCTCCGGGACAGGGGGCTCCGAGCAGTACTTC. This codes for CAISSGTGGSEQYF.